The 9 T cell receptor beta chains reported below all come from one sample, sequenced in a study of monozygotic twins with cystic fibrosis. The assay was immunoSEQ multiplex PCR, and TCRdb's table has in-frame clones only and misses some. The table records tens of thousands of clones, around four fifths of them present only once. Sequencing was carried out using blood. These receptors were taken from a girl aged 2-10 years with cystic fibrosis.

This rearrangement joins TRBV5-1 to TRBJ1-2; possibly TRBD1 for D (6 bases). V shed 0 bases and J shed 1 base, with 10 bases lying between them. Germline-derived CDR1 and CDR2 are SGHRS and YFSETQ. The CDR3 spans 15 residues. CDR3 DNA: TGCGCCAGCAGCTTGGGACAGGAGTTTAACTATGGCTACACCTTC. This sequence encodes CASSLGQEFNYGYTF.

The V call is TRBV18, the J call TRBJ1-2, with D uncertain. Germline CDR1 reads KGHSH; CDR2 reads LQKENI. There are 13 residues in the CDR3. V lost 3 bases to trimming and J lost 8 bases, with 13 bases between them. The CDR3 DNA is TGTGCCAGCTCACCCGACCGAGTAGAAGGCTACACCTTC. Protein product: CASSPDRVEGYTF.

The chain couples TRBV5-1 to TRBJ1-2; TRBD1 might be the D (5 bases). The germline gives CDR1 SGHRS, CDR2 YFSETQ. The V end lost 0 bases, the J end lost 6 bases, and 9 bases lay between the germline ends. The CDR3 is made up of 13 amino acids. The CDR3 protein is CASSLGGADGYTF. The DNA for the CDR3 is TGCGCCAGCAGCTTGGGAGGGGCGGATGGCTACACCTTC.

The chain couples TRBV4-1 to TRBJ1-4; TRBD1 agrees at 9 bases. Unmatched junction bases numbered 15, after V lost 4 bases and J lost 6 bases. The V gene's germline CDR1 is MGHRA and CDR2 YSYEKL. This CDR3 is 18 amino acids long. CDR3 sequence reads: CASSPGTGKRMSDEKLFF. In nucleotides, the CDR3 is TGCGCCAGCAGCCCCGGGACAGGGAAACGTATGTCAGATGAAAAACTGTTTTTT.

This clone was counted only a few times. The rearrangement joins TRBV6-5 to TRBJ2-7; 11 bases match TRBD2. Losses at the gene ends were 5 bases for V and 3 bases for J; bases not matched to a gene: 6. The germline V gene has CDR1 MNHEY and CDR2 SVGAGI. CDR3 length equals 15 residues. The CDR3 DNA reads TGTGCCAGCAGTCTGGCTAGCGGGAGGATCTACGAGCAGTACTTC. This encodes CASSLASGRIYEQYF.

The rearrangement joins TRBV29-1 to TRBJ2-1; perhaps D is TRBD1 or TRBD2 (5 bases each). The CDR3 covers 14 residues. The germline V and J ends were trimmed by 3 bases and 7 bases, with 16 bases remaining between them. Per germline, CDR1 SQVTM and CDR2 ANQGSEA. The CDR3 protein is CSVDEGRLLNEQFF. The CDR3 DNA follows: TGCAGCGTTGATGAGGGGCGGCTCCTTAATGAGCAGTTCTTC.

This chain uses TRBV30 with TRBJ1-1; D unclear. CDR1 is GTSNPN, CDR2 SVGIG, per germline (reference sequence). CDR3 size: 14 residues. V dropped 4 bases and J dropped 1 base, with 13 bases sitting between them. The CDR3 DNA reads as TGTGCCTGGACCTACTGGTGGAGGAACACTGAAGCTTTCTTT. Amino acid sequence: CAWTYWWRNTEAFF.

Notes on this clone: One end of the junction fails to match germline, which may point to a read error. V is TRBV10-3 and J is TRBJ2-7, with TRBD1 identical over 7 bases. This CDR3 comprises 15 residues. Per germline, CDR1 ENHRY and CDR2 SYGVKD. CDR3 DNA: TGTGCCATCAGTGAGGGAACCGAAAAAGGGGGCTCTAGCCGCTTC. Its translation is CAISEGTEKGGSSRF.

The chain has TRBV27 and TRBJ2-7, with D hard to call. This CDR3 has 13 residues. Trimming took off 3 bases at V and 3 bases at J, with 9 bases between the two ends. The germline CDR1 and CDR2 sequences are MNHEY and SMNVEV (reference sequence). This CDR3 reads CASSFSSGYEQYF. The CDR3, as DNA: TGTGCCAGCAGTTTCTCTAGTGGCTACGAGCAGTACTTC.